The rows below give T cell receptor beta chains drawn from one sample of a study of Graves' ophthalmopathy and Graves' hyperthyroidism. TCRdb independently ran MiXCR on the multiplex PCR reads; one entry per CDR3 protein. The sample has approximately 1.2 million distinct CDR3 sequences, less than 45% seen once. The material sequenced was peripheral blood or thyroid tissue (not recorded which). The receptor source for this set is an adult man with Graves' hyperthyroidism. Each CDR3 is given with its conserved first and last residue. A D gene is named only where the DNA matches it firmly. Only part of the rows carry a size: once, few, many, or a class if the clone is expanded.

j_call	cdr3_length	v_call	clone_size	d_call	cdr3_nt	cdr3_aa
TRBJ2-5	16	TRBV10-3	.	TRBD1	TGTGCCATCAGTGATTTGGGGACAGGGCCCCAAGAGACCCAGTACTTC	CAISDLGTGPQETQYF
TRBJ2-5	14	TRBV5-6	many	TRBD1	TGTGCCAGCAGCTGGACGACAGGGGAAGAGACCCAGTACTTC	CASSWTTGEETQYF
TRBJ1-1	15	TRBV4-1	few	.	TGCGCCAGCAGCCAGGGGGGGGTTGGCGGCACTGAAGCTTTCTTT	CASSQGGVGGTEAFF
TRBJ2-7	16	TRBV15	many	TRBD2	TGTGCCACCAGCAGAGATCAAGCGGGGCCAGCCTACGAGCAGTACTTC	CATSRDQAGPAYEQYF
TRBJ1-2	13	TRBV6-5	.	.	TGTGCCAGCAGTTCGACATATAACTATGGCTACACCTTC	CASSSTYNYGYTF
TRBJ2-5	15	TRBV7-2	few	TRBD1	TGTGCCAGCGGATTAAAACAGGGGGCCCAAGAGACCCAGTACTTC	CASGLKQGAQETQYF
TRBJ1-5	14	TRBV20-1	.	.	TGCAGTGCTAGAGACGGGGACTGCGATCAGCCCCAGCATTTT	CSARDGDCDQPQHF
TRBJ2-2	17	TRBV20-1	.	TRBD2	TGCAGTGCTAGAAAGTCCGGGACTAGCGGGATTGTCGGGGAGCTGTTTTTT	CSARKSGTSGIVGELFF
TRBJ1-1	14	TRBV19	.	.	TGTGCCAGTAGGACGACAGGCGAGGGGACTGAAGCTTTCTTT	CASRTTGEGTEAFF
TRBJ1-1	14	TRBV10-3	.	.	TGTGCCGTCAGTGAGTCGAGCTGGAGCACTGAAGCCTTCTTT	CAVSESSWSTEAFF
TRBJ1-5	15	TRBV15	.	.	TGTGCCACCAGCAATCTCTCGGGGGGCAATCAGCCCCAGCATTTT	CATSNLSGGNQPQHF
TRBJ1-2	15	TRBV7-9	many	TRBD1	TGTGCCAGCAGCACCCCGGACAGGGGTACGTATGGCTACACCTTC	CASSTPDRGTYGYTF
TRBJ1-6	16	TRBV5-4	once	TRBD1	TGTGCCAGCAGCACGGCAAGCGGGACAGGTCCCTCACCCCTCCACTTT	CASSTASGTGPSPLHF
TRBJ2-5	11	TRBV6-6	.	.	TGTGCCAGCAGAGGGGTAGATACCCAGTACTTC	CASRGVDTQYF
TRBJ1-5	14	TRBV12-3/TRBV12-4	many	.	TGTGCCAGCATCGGCGGTGGGGGCAATCAGCCCCAGCATTTT	CASIGGGGNQPQHF
TRBJ2-7	14	TRBV7-9	.	.	TGTGCCAGCAGCTTATATGAGAGCTCCTACGAGCAGTACTTC	CASSLYESSYEQYF
TRBJ1-6	15	TRBV12-3/TRBV12-4	few	TRBD1	TGTGCCAGCACCCAAAGACAGGGACCCGGTTCACCCCTCCACTTT	CASTQRQGPGSPLHF
TRBJ2-6	16	TRBV19	.	.	TGTGCCAGTAGTATCGACCAGTACTCTGGGGCCAACGTCCTGACTTTC	CASSIDQYSGANVLTF
TRBJ1-5	14	TRBV7-2	.	TRBD1	TGTGCCAGCAGCTTGGACAGGGAGGGTGAGCCCCAGCATTTT	CASSLDREGEPQHF
TRBJ2-5	11	TRBV5-5	many	.	TGTGCCAGCAGCTTGTCGGGGACCCAGTACTTC	CASSLSGTQYF
TRBJ2-7	15	TRBV19	.	TRBD1	TGTGCCAGTAGTATGTCAAGGGCAGGGGGCTACGAGCAGTACTTC	CASSMSRAGGYEQYF
TRBJ2-5	13	TRBV7-8	many	TRBD2	TGTGCCAGCAGCCGGACTAGCTCTGAGACCCAGTACTTC	CASSRTSSETQYF
TRBJ1-6	16	TRBV12-3/TRBV12-4	many	.	TGTGCCAGCAGTTTCGGGCAGGCAACGATCGGGTCACCCCTCCACTTT	CASSFGQATIGSPLHF
TRBJ1-2	15	TRBV10-2	few	TRBD1	TGCGCCAGCAGTGAGCCGGACAGGAGTTACTATGGCTACACCTTC	CASSEPDRSYYGYTF
TRBJ1-2	14	TRBV10-2	.	TRBD1	TGCGCCAGCAGTGAGCCGGACAGGGCGGCCGGCTACACCTTC	CASSEPDRAAGYTF
TRBJ1-3	17	TRBV7-2	.	.	TGTGCCAGCAGCTTAAGACCGGGACCCCTCGCGGGAAACACCATATATTTT	CASSLRPGPLAGNTIYF
TRBJ2-7	15	TRBV15	many	.	TGTGCCACCAGCAGAGGACATATGGGTACTGGCGAGCAGTACTTC	CATSRGHMGTGEQYF
TRBJ1-3	12	TRBV2	.	.	TGTGCCAGCAGTGAAAGGGGGGCCACCATATATTTT	CASSERGATIYF
TRBJ1-4	15	TRBV6-1	.	.	TGTGCCAGCGGTGGGGCCGCCAAGAGTGGGGAAAAACTGTTTTTT	CASGGAAKSGEKLFF
TRBJ1-1	12	TRBV11-2	.	.	TGTGCCAGCAGGCTCCGTGGGACTGAAGCTTTCTTT	CASRLRGTEAFF
TRBJ2-6	8	TRBV19	.	.	TGTGCCAGTAAGGCCCTGACTTTC	CASKALTF
TRBJ1-6	17	TRBV7-8	many	.	TGTGCCAGCAGCACAACTCGTCAGGGGCTGGGATTTTCACCCCTCCACTTT	CASSTTRQGLGFSPLHF
TRBJ1-1	15	TRBV4-1	many	.	TGCGCCAGCAGCCAAGAGGCAGGTCGGAACACTGAAGCTTTCTTT	CASSQEAGRNTEAFF
TRBJ1-2	16	TRBV10-2	.	TRBD1	TGCGCCAGCAGTGATACCGGGACAGCCAACTTTTATGGCTACACCTTC	CASSDTGTANFYGYTF
TRBJ1-4	12	TRBV20-1	.	.	TGCAGTGCCGACGGGGGTCTGGAAAAACTGTTTTTT	CSADGGLEKLFF
TRBJ1-1	11	TRBV12-3/TRBV12-4	many	TRBD1	TGTGCCAGCACTCGGACAGGGGAAGCTTTCTTT	CASTRTGEAFF
TRBJ1-2	11	TRBV20-1	.	.	TGCAGTCCAGGGCAGGGGATCGGCTACACCTTC	CSPGQGIGYTF
TRBJ1-2	14	TRBV4-3	.	TRBD1	TGCGCCAGCAGCCACGATACAGGGGGCGGCGGCTACACCTTC	CASSHDTGGGGYTF
TRBJ1-5	12	TRBV20-1	.	TRBD1	TGCAGTGCCGCGACCGGGACAGGGGCCGAGCATTTT	CSAATGTGAEHF
TRBJ1-2	12	TRBV5-8	many	.	TGTGCCAGCAGCCCGAATAACTATGGCTACACCTTC	CASSPNNYGYTF
TRBJ1-4	17	TRBV5-6	.	TRBD1	TGTGCCAGCAGCACTCGACAGGGGGCGGTAACTAATGAAAAACTGTTTTTT	CASSTRQGAVTNEKLFF
TRBJ1-1	14	TRBV6-5	.	.	TGTGCCAGCAGTTACTCGACCCAGGGGACTGAAGCTTTCTTT	CASSYSTQGTEAFF
TRBJ1-2	16	TRBV7-8	.	TRBD1	TGTGCCAGCAGGTCTGGGACAGGGGGCGCGGGCTATGGCTACACCTTC	CASRSGTGGAGYGYTF
TRBJ2-7	17	TRBV11-2	.	TRBD2	TGTGCCAGCAGCTTAGGTCTTGGGCGGGAGGACAGCTACGAGCAGTACTTC	CASSLGLGREDSYEQYF
TRBJ2-7	14	TRBV7-9	.	TRBD1	TGTGCCAGCAGCCCGGGACAGGACATCTACGAGCAGTACTTC	CASSPGQDIYEQYF
TRBJ2-5	15	TRBV5-6	.	TRBD1	TGTGCCAGCAGCTTGGAACAGGGGGGACCAGAGACCCAGTACTTC	CASSLEQGGPETQYF
TRBJ2-7	13	TRBV24-1	.	.	TGTGCCACCAGTGATACCGGGGGTTCCGAGCAGTACTTC	CATSDTGGSEQYF
TRBJ2-2	16	TRBV5-1	few	TRBD1	TGCGCCAGCAGCGGACCCGGGACAGGGGGAACCGGGGAGCTGTTTTTT	CASSGPGTGGTGELFF
TRBJ2-7	12	TRBV12-3/TRBV12-4	many	TRBD1	TGTGCCAGCCGACAGGGGCTCGACGAGCAGTACTTC	CASRQGLDEQYF
TRBJ2-2	12	TRBV20-1	many	.	TGCAGTGTAACCCATGGGGTCGGGGAGCTGTTTTTT	CSVTHGVGELFF